Below, 25 T cell receptor beta chains from the same sample are listed, as sequenced in a study of blood T cell repertoires in COVID-19. Measured with immunoSEQ multiplex PCR; TCRdb has only the in-frame clones, and not every one. Of some 100,000 clones in the sample, 70% to 90% were seen once. Sequenced input: PBMCs or T cells enriched from blood (not recorded which). The source is a woman aged 50 to 60 who had recovered from COVID-19.

This clone was recorded only once. The chain links TRBV18 to TRBJ2-5; 8 positions agree with TRBD2. CDR3 length: 15 residues. The germline CDR1 and CDR2 sequences are KGHSH and LQKENI. Trimming took 3 bases from V and 5 from J; bases not matched to a gene: 8. CDR3 DNA: TGTGCCAGCTCACCTCCCGGACTAGCCAGGGAGACCCAGTACTTC. Its protein is CASSPPGLARETQYF.

The chain carries TRBV5-1 and TRBJ1-1; D possibly corresponds to TRBD1 (5 bases). The V gene's germline CDR1 is SGHRS and CDR2 YFSETQ. Trimming took off 0 bases at V and 6 bases at J, with 18 bases between the two ends. This CDR3 has 16 amino acids. CDR3 protein: CASSLVTARITAEAFF. The CDR3 DNA sequence: TGCGCCAGCAGCTTGGTGACAGCCAGAATAACGGCTGAAGCTTTCTTT.

The chain links TRBV7-2 to TRBJ2-7; D possibly corresponds to TRBD2 (6 bases). With 1 base removed from V and 2 bases from J, the gap between germline ends came to 9 bases. This CDR3 has 14 amino acids. Germline CDR1 and CDR2: SGHTA and FQGNSA. CDR3 nucleotide sequence: TGTGCCAGCAGCTTAGGGCGGGGTACCTACGAGCAGTACTTC. As protein: CASSLGRGTYEQYF.

The chain recombines TRBV10-3 with TRBJ1-2, with D possibly TRBD1 on 5 matching bases. Between the trimmed V and J ends, which lost 4 bases and 8 bases, there was a span of 23 bases. Germline-derived CDR1 and CDR2 are ENHRY and SYGVKD. This CDR3 region has 16 residues. The CDR3, as DNA: TGTGCCATCAGTGGATCGAGGGGAGGTTTGAGTGCAGGCTACACCTTC. Translating gives CAISGSRGGLSAGYTF.

The chain has TRBV7-9 and TRBJ2-3; the D gene is possibly TRBD2 (6 bases). This CDR3 contains 15 residues. The germline gives CDR1 SEHNR, CDR2 FQNEAQ (reference sequence). Deletions cut 5 bases from V and 2 bases from J, with 14 bases between. The CDR3, as DNA: TGTGCCAGCAGCCCCTGGGGGGTACTCACAGATACGCAGTATTTT. Translation: CASSPWGVLTDTQYF. Using reference TRBV7-9 and TRBJ2-3 for the parts outside the CDR3, the full variable domain is DTGVSQNPRHKITKRGQNVTFRCDPISEHNRLYWYRQTLGQGPEFLTYFQNEAQLEKSRLLSDRFSAERPKGSFSTLEIQRTEQGDSAMYLCASSPWGVLTDTQYFGPGTRLTVL.

This clone came up once. The chain is built from TRBV28 and TRBJ2-7; 8 nucleotides align to TRBD1. Trimming removed 8 bases from V and 3 bases from J; junction bases left unmatched: 12. The CDR3 is made up of 15 amino acids. Germline-derived CDR1 and CDR2 are MDHEN and SYDVKM. The CDR3 sequence is CASDAKGQGFYEQYF. CDR3 bases: TGTGCCAGCGATGCAAAAGGACAGGGATTCTACGAGCAGTACTTC.

The rearrangement links TRBV4-1 to TRBJ1-5; tentatively, D is TRBD1 (6 bases). Germline CDR1 MGHRA, CDR2 YSYEKL. V lost 1 base to trimming and J lost 7 bases, with 26 bases between them. This CDR3 comprises 19 residues. The CDR3 is CASSQVLMSKQTDRQPQHF. The CDR3 DNA reads as TGCGCCAGCAGCCAAGTGTTGATGAGTAAACAGACAGACAGGCAGCCCCAGCATTTT.

V usage is TRBV11-2 and J usage is TRBJ1-1, with a weak D call TRBD1 (6 bases). V lost 0 bases to trimming and J lost 4 bases, with 12 bases between them. Germline CDR1 reads SGHAT; CDR2 reads FQNNGV. The length of the CDR3 is 15 residues. Here the CDR3 DNA reads TGTGCCAGCAGCTTAGACGGGGGGCCGGGCACTGAAGCTTTCTTT. Translating gives CASSLDGGPGTEAFF.

The CDR3 loop is CATSRGGRGHYGYTF. The CDR3 nucleotides are TGTGCCACCAGCAGAGGGGGCAGGGGGCATTATGGCTACACCTTC. This chain connects TRBV15 to TRBJ1-2, with 8 nucleotides matching TRBD1. The CDR3 spans 15 residues. The germline CDR1 and CDR2 sequences are LNHNV and YYDKDF (reference sequence). Trimming took 1 base from V and 5 from J; bases not matched to a gene: 6.

V is TRBV4-1 and J is TRBJ1-1; 11 bases agree with TRBD1. J lost 4 bases, V lost 5 bases, and 0 bases had no gene match. This CDR3 contains 13 residues. In germline, CDR1 is MGHRA, CDR2 YSYEKL. This CDR3 is CASSGTGGTEAFF. CDR3 coding DNA: TGCGCCAGCAGCGGGACAGGGGGCACTGAAGCTTTCTTT.

The J gene is TRBJ1-2, the V gene TRBV11-3; D is ambiguous. V dropped 5 bases and J dropped 2 bases, with 12 bases sitting between them. The CDR3 sequence is 14 residues long. CDR1 SGHNT and CDR2 YENEEA come from the germline V gene. Written as DNA, the CDR3 is TGTGCCAGCAGCCCAGGATCGGGGAACTATGGCTACACCTTC. It is translated as CASSPGSGNYGYTF.

The chain combines TRBV5-5 with TRBJ1-2; D gene uncertain. Deletions cut 7 bases from V and 0 bases from J, with 19 bases between. The CDR3 is 16 residues long. Looked up from germline, CDR1 is SGHKS and CDR2 is YYEKEE (reference sequence). CDR3 in amino acids: CASDDRRQSANYGYTF. The CDR3 nucleotides are TGTGCCAGCGACGACCGAAGACAATCTGCTAACTATGGCTACACCTTC.

Concerning this clone: One end of the junction varies from germline; a read error may be responsible. The J gene is TRBJ2-7, the V gene TRBV7-2; TRBD2 might be the D (6 bases). Germline values: CDR1 SGHTA, CDR2 FQGNSA. This CDR3 spans 15 amino acids. CDR3 bases: TGTGCCAGCACCTTAAAGACTAGTATGGGCCACGAGCAGTACTTC. Its protein is CASTLKTSMGHEQYF.

The genes are TRBV24-1 and TRBJ2-5, with no clear D. This CDR3 is 17 amino acids long. Trimming pared 3 bases from V and 5 bases from J, leaving 21 bases between. Germline CDR1 is KGHDR and CDR2 is SFDVKD. CDR3 sequence: CATSDPQQTLVRETQYF. As DNA, the CDR3 is TGTGCCACCAGTGATCCCCAACAGACCTTAGTCCGGGAGACCCAGTACTTC.

The chain combines TRBV5-8 with TRBJ1-2, with D tentatively TRBD1 (6 bases). V was trimmed by 0 bases and J by 10 bases, leaving 7 bases between them. The CDR3 covers 11 residues. From germline, CDR1 is SGHTS and CDR2 YDEGEE. The CDR3 bases are TGTGCCAGCAGCTTGGAGGGGGTCTACACCTTC. Amino acids: CASSLEGVYTF. Full variable domain (remainder filled in from reference TRBV5-8 and TRBJ1-2): EAGVTQSPTHLIKTRGQQATLRCSPISGHTSVYWYQQALGLGLQFLLWYDEGEERNRGNFPPRFSGRQFPNYSSELNVNALELEDSALYLCASSLEGVYTFGSGTRLTVV.

The chain employs TRBV5-1 and TRBJ2-3; TRBD2 aligns across 8 bases. Germline CDR1 SGHRS, CDR2 YFSETQ. The length of the CDR3 is 15 residues. The junction had 3 bases not matched to a gene; V was cut back by 0 bases and J by 3 bases. The DNA for the CDR3 is TGCGCCAGCAGCTTGGAGGGACTAGAAACAGATACGCAGTATTTT. This translates into CASSLEGLETDTQYF.

The chain links TRBV28 to TRBJ1-2, with 7 bases that match TRBD1. In germline, CDR1 is MDHEN, CDR2 SYDVKM. V lost 4 bases to trimming and J lost 0 bases; unmatched junction nucleotides: 5. The CDR3 spans 15 residues. The CDR3 nucleotides read TGTGCCAGCAGTTCCCCGGGACAGTCTAACTATGGCTACACCTTC. Translation gives CASSSPGQSNYGYTF.

This clone was observed a single time. V and J are TRBV4-1 and TRBJ1-2, with D possibly matching TRBD1 (6 bases). Germline lookup yields CDR1 MGHRA and CDR2 YSYEKL. The CDR3 runs to 12 residues. Trimming took 3 bases from V and 13 from J, leaving 15 bases between them. The CDR3 coding sequence is TGCGCCAGCAGCCAGGGGGCAGGGGCTCGCACCTTC. Amino acids: CASSQGAGARTF.

J is TRBJ2-7 and V is TRBV10-3; 8 bases map to TRBD2. The CDR3 spans 14 residues. In germline, CDR1 is ENHRY, CDR2 SYGVKD. J gave up 5 bases and V 10 bases, and 13 bases lay outside the gene matches. The CDR3 coding sequence is TGTGCCACCGGTAGCGGGACCTCTCAGAACGAGCAGTACTTC. Translating gives CATGSGTSQNEQYF.

This clone was seen once. V and J are TRBV25-1 and TRBJ2-1, with D unresolved. Germline V CDR1 and CDR2: MGHDK, SYGVNS. CDR3 length: 12 amino acids. Between the trimmed V and J ends, which lost 4 bases and 5 bases, there was a span of 6 bases. CDR3 protein: CASSVSHNEQFF. The CDR3 coding sequence is TGTGCCAGCAGTGTCAGTCACAATGAGCAGTTCTTC.

V is TRBV28 and J is TRBJ1-5, with TRBD1 identical over 8 bases. Per the germline V gene, CDR1 is MDHEN and CDR2 is SYDVKM. The CDR3 has 15 residues. Germline trimming cut 6 bases from V and 5 bases from J; bases unmatched to any gene: 9. The CDR3 coding sequence is TGTGCCAGCAGGGGTGGAGGGACAGGCGATCAGCCCCAGCATTTT. Its protein is CASRGGGTGDQPQHF.

V and J are TRBV9 and TRBJ2-1, with 13 bases matching TRBD2. The germline gives CDR1 SGDLS, CDR2 YYNGEE. After removal of 4 bases from V and 16 bases from J, the junction contained 8 bases not matched to a gene. This CDR3 has 13 amino acids. CDR3: CASSTGLAGETFF. CDR3 sequence (DNA): TGTGCCAGCAGCACAGGACTAGCGGGAGAGACTTTCTTC.

The V gene is TRBV5-1, the J gene TRBJ2-2, with 8 bases aligning to TRBD1. V trimming: 0 bases; J trimming: 1 base; junction bases outside the gene matches: 2. This CDR3 is 16 amino acids long. Germline V gives CDR1 SGHRS, CDR2 YFSETQ. The CDR3 spells CASSLGDRGNTGELFF. Here the CDR3 DNA reads TGCGCCAGCAGCTTGGGTGACAGGGGGAACACCGGGGAGCTGTTTTTT.

The J gene is TRBJ1-3, the V gene TRBV2; 9 positions match TRBD1. V lost 2 bases and J lost 0; bases outside the gene matches: 8. The germline CDR1 and CDR2 sequences are SNHLY and FYNNEI. This CDR3 has 18 residues. This chain's CDR3 is CASSERGRDRVSGNTIYF. CDR3 DNA: TGTGCCAGCAGTGAAAGGGGGCGGGACAGGGTCTCTGGAAACACCATATATTTT.

This clone was observed a handful of times. This chain connects TRBV6-5 to TRBJ2-7, with 7 bases identical to TRBD1. This CDR3 region has 15 residues. The germline gives CDR1 MNHEY, CDR2 SVGAGI. The junction had 6 bases not matched to a gene; V was cut back by 0 bases and J by 4 bases. This CDR3 reads CASSYSKGAGYEQYF. DNA of the CDR3: TGTGCCAGCAGTTACTCGAAGGGGGCGGGTTACGAGCAGTACTTC.